One sample yielded the 8 T cell receptor beta chains listed below, sequenced in a study of Ad26.COV2.S vaccination and SARS-CoV-2 variants. Treatment defined: around 19 received Ad26.COV2.S at low or high dose, single or two shots; 5 received placebo; per-sample allocation not given. Sampling was done on day 63 after the first vaccine or placebo injection. Assay used: immunoSEQ multiplex PCR; TCRdb lists only in-frame clones, some missing. The sample lists some 250,000 clones, 88% occurring once. Sequencing used peripheral blood, obtained in a trial of Ad26.COV2.S vaccine versus placebo. The receptors shown here come from a person aged 18-65 years who received the Ad26.COV2.S COVID-19 vaccine or a placebo.

The sample holds one count of this clone. The CDR3 is CASSLRGSGGLAGFSSYNEQFF. The CDR3 DNA reads as TGCGCCAGCAGCTTGAGGGGAAGTGGGGGGCTAGCGGGGTTCAGCTCCTACAATGAGCAGTTCTTC. The V and J genes are TRBV5-1 and TRBJ2-1; 9 bases are a match to TRBD2. V lost 1 base, J lost 0 bases, and 20 bases stayed unmatched. The CDR3 is 22 amino acids. The V gene's germline CDR1 is SGHRS and CDR2 YFSETQ.

This clone was recorded once. V and J are TRBV29-1 and TRBJ2-5, with TRBD2 as a possible D gene (6 bases). Trimming left V 2 bases short and J 7 bases short, with 17 bases between. Germline CDR1 reads SQVTM; CDR2 reads ANQGSEA. The CDR3 is 14 residues long. The CDR3 spells CSVELEGQMVTQYF. The CDR3 coding sequence is TGCAGCGTTGAACTGGAGGGCCAGATGGTGACCCAGTACTTC.

In this sample, this clone turned up a few times. The chain combines TRBV6-6 with TRBJ2-7, with 8 bases lining up with TRBD1. The CDR3 runs to 14 residues. The V and J ends lost 4 bases and 3 bases, in that order; junction bases with no gene match: 5. CDR1 is MNHNY, CDR2 SVGAGI, per germline (reference sequence). The CDR3 bases are TGTGCCAGCAGTTCGGGGACAGGACGCTACGAGCAGTACTTC. This gives the protein CASSSGTGRYEQYF.

This chain connects TRBV7-2 to TRBJ1-2; possible D gene TRBD1, 5 bases. Per the germline V gene, CDR1 is SGHTA and CDR2 is FQGNSA. The CDR3 loop spans 13 amino acids. Trimming cost V 3 bases and J 0 bases, with 5 bases left between them. DNA of the CDR3: TGTGCCAGCAGCTTGGGACCTAACTATGGCTACACCTTC. Protein sequence: CASSLGPNYGYTF.

In its sample, this clone was seen once. The V and J genes are TRBV18 and TRBJ1-3, with D possibly being TRBD1 (5 bases). The V and J ends lost 3 bases and 2 bases respectively, with 8 bases between them. There are 14 residues in the CDR3. Germline CDR1 reads KGHSH; CDR2 reads LQKENI. This CDR3 is CASSPWGTGNTIYF. The DNA of the CDR3 is TGTGCCAGCTCACCCTGGGGGACTGGAAACACCATATATTTT.

This rearrangement joins TRBV19 to TRBJ1-1; a possible D gene is TRBD1 (5 bases). Per the germline V gene, CDR1 is LNHDA and CDR2 is SQIVND (reference sequence). The V and J ends lost 1 base and 4 bases respectively, with 7 bases between them. The CDR3 is 13 residues long. CDR3 residues: CASSIGGGTEAFF. The CDR3 DNA is TGTGCCAGTAGTATAGGTGGGGGCACTGAAGCTTTCTTT.

The gene calls are TRBV28 and TRBJ1-5; 7 bases align to TRBD1. V gave up 0 bases and J gave up 6 bases; unmatched junction bases: 5. This CDR3 is built from 15 residues. CDR1 and CDR2 (germline): MDHEN, SYDVKM. The CDR3 bases are TGTGCCAGCAGTTTATGGACAGGGCACGGTCAGCCCCAGCATTTT. Its translation is CASSLWTGHGQPQHF. The entire variable domain, with the rest obtained from reference TRBV28 and TRBJ1-5, is as follows: DVKVTQSSRYLVKRTGEKVFLECVQDMDHENMFWYRQDPGLGLRLIYFSYDVKMKEKGDIPEGYSVSREKKERFSLILESASTNQTSMYLCASSLWTGHGQPQHFGDGTRLSIL.

The chain combines TRBV28 with TRBJ2-7; 7 nucleotides line up with TRBD2. Germline trimming cut 6 bases from V and 4 bases from J; bases unmatched to any gene: 6. This CDR3 is 13 amino acids long. The germline V gene encodes CDR1 MDHEN and CDR2 SYDVKM. The CDR3 protein is CASSTTSPYEQYF. In nucleotides, the CDR3 is TGTGCCAGCAGCACGACTAGCCCTTACGAGCAGTACTTC.